These 9 T cell receptor beta chains share one sample of origin, sequenced in a study of OX40 agonist ivuxolimab in advanced cancers. The method was immunoSEQ multiplex PCR; TCRdb's version includes in-frame clones alone and lacks a portion of them. The table has over 100,000 clones, 90% seen once. The sequenced sample was CD4+ or CD8+ T cells sorted from blood, obtained in a trial of the OX40 agonist ivuxolimab. All receptors derive from an adult with an advanced solid tumor such as melanoma, head and neck, liver or kidney cancer.

The chain carries TRBV15 and TRBJ1-3, with 7 bases aligning to TRBD1. In germline, CDR1 is LNHNV, CDR2 YYDKDF (reference sequence). Trimming at V came to 0 bases and at J to 4 bases, leaving 6 bases not matched to a gene. The CDR3 extends over 16 amino acids. The CDR3 spells CATSRDRTGYGNTIYF. The CDR3 DNA follows: TGTGCCACCAGCAGAGATAGGACAGGTTACGGAAACACCATATATTTT.

The V call is TRBV28, the J call TRBJ2-7, with D maybe TRBD2 (5 bases). Germline CDR1 reads MDHEN; CDR2 reads SYDVKM. This CDR3 spans 16 amino acids. Trimming stripped 1 base from V and 2 bases from J, with 15 bases between. CDR3 sequence: CASSLSSGGPPYEQYF. CDR3 DNA: TGTGCCAGCAGTTTATCGTCAGGCGGGCCCCCCTACGAGCAGTACTTC.

This clone was counted only a few times. This chain uses TRBV5-1 with TRBJ2-5, with D possibly matching TRBD2 (6 bases). Per the germline V gene, CDR1 is SGHRS and CDR2 is YFSETQ. The CDR3 extends over 15 amino acids. Trimming removed 0 bases at V and 1 base at J, with 10 bases between. CDR3 coding DNA: TGCGCCAGCAGCTTGGTGCTAGCGAGCCAAGAGACCCAGTACTTC. Its protein product is CASSLVLASQETQYF.

This clone was counted once. The rearrangement uses TRBV6-1 and TRBJ1-5; D gene uncertain. V was shortened by 11 bases and J by 5 bases, with 10 bases between the two germline ends. Germline CDR1 and CDR2: MNHNS and SASEGT. The CDR3 loop spans 11 amino acids. The CDR3 nucleotides read TGTGCCGCAAGGGAGGATCAGCCCCAGCATTTT. As protein: CAAREDQPQHF.

The chain links TRBV25-1 to TRBJ2-5; 11 bases align to TRBD1. TRBJ2-7 explains the end of the DNA better; the J call may be wrong. This CDR3 has 17 amino acids. In germline, CDR1 is MGHDK, CDR2 SYGVNS. CDR3 bases: TGTGCCAGCAGTCCTAAACCCGGGACAGGGGGTAGCTACGAGCAGTACTTC. Translating gives CASSPKPGTGGSYEQYF.

This clone appeared a single time. An end of the junction does not agree with germline; a read error may underlie this. The chain couples TRBV7-7 to TRBJ2-3; the D is unclear. This CDR3 contains 13 residues. Germline V gene sequence: CDR1 SSHAT, CDR2 FNYEAQ (reference sequence). CDR3: CASSLGREDTQYF. The CDR3 DNA is TGTGCTAGCAGCTTAGGCAGAGAAGATACGCAGTATTTT.

The chain is built from TRBV19 and TRBJ1-5; weak D call: TRBD1 (6 bases). Germline CDR1 and CDR2: LNHDA and SQIVND (reference sequence). This CDR3 is 15 amino acids long. V lost 6 bases and J 4 bases, leaving 16 bases between the germline ends. In DNA, the CDR3 is TGTGCCAGTAGCCCAAACACAGGGTTGAATCAGCCCCAGCATTTT. Its translation: CASSPNTGLNQPQHF.

This clone was counted only a few times. The chain couples TRBV6-1 to TRBJ1-5; maybe TRBD1 (6 bases). Per the germline V gene, CDR1 is MNHNS and CDR2 is SASEGT. Trimming left V 4 bases short and J 3 bases short, with 13 bases between. The CDR3 extends over 15 amino acids. The CDR3 loop is CASSGNGQNNQPQHF. DNA of the CDR3: TGTGCCAGCAGTGGAAACGGACAGAACAATCAGCCCCAGCATTTT.

This sequence joins TRBV15 and TRBJ1-1; D remains ambiguous. The CDR3 totals 16 residues. V gave up 0 bases and J gave up 4 bases, with 15 bases separating them. Germline-derived CDR1 and CDR2 are LNHNV and YYDKDF (reference sequence). Here the CDR3 reads CATSRDHPRGGTEAFF. The CDR3, as DNA: TGTGCCACCAGCAGAGACCACCCGCGCGGCGGCACTGAAGCTTTCTTT.